The following is a T cell receptor (beta chain) sequence with its context. The protocol was immunoSEQ multiplex PCR, while the TCRdb copy is restricted to in-frame clones and leaves out a portion. The sample records some 21,000 clones, more than 80% being singletons. This CDR3 region has 14 residues. J was trimmed by 5 bases and V by 4 bases; bases with no gene match: 7. Germline CDR1 is SGHRS and CDR2 is YFSETQ. The record originates from a study of control samples from healthy donors and cancer patients. Sequencing used PBMCs. The receptor comes from a man between 60 and 75 years old with head and neck cancer. The J gene is TRBJ1-1, the V gene TRBV5-1, with TRBD1 identical over 8 bases. The CDR3 nucleotides read TGCGCCAGCAGCCGCGGACAGGGTGAAACTGAAGCTTTCTTT. Its protein is CASSRGQGETEAFF.